The present entry profiles one TCR beta chain with its context. Its specificity is not known. This table comes from immunoSEQ multiplex PCR, and its TCRdb copy is limited to in-frame clones, with some not included. The sample holds around 110,000 clones; about 93% are singletons and the top ten take roughly a fifth. V shed 7 bases, J shed 3 bases, and the junction held 9 bases outside the gene matches. Germline loops: CDR1 MNHEY, CDR2 SMNVEV (reference sequence). The CDR3 runs 14 residues. This sample was included in a study of T cell responses to AZD1222 COVID-19 vaccine. Study context: Researchers grouped second doses given at about 4 or about 12 weeks into one pool.

Study outcomes and limitations: Females made up more of the donors, who were largely white British, and clonal diversity may have come out too low. Spike-specific TCR breadth and depth grew following two AZD1222 doses.

The sequencing here drew on peripheral blood, taken on day 0 of AZD1222 vaccination. V is TRBV27 and J is TRBJ2-7; 7 bases fit TRBD2. The receptor comes from an adult in good health. CDR3 amino acids: CASKTGLNNYEQYF. CDR3 bases: TGTGCCAGCAAGACGGGACTAAATAACTACGAGCAGTACTTC.